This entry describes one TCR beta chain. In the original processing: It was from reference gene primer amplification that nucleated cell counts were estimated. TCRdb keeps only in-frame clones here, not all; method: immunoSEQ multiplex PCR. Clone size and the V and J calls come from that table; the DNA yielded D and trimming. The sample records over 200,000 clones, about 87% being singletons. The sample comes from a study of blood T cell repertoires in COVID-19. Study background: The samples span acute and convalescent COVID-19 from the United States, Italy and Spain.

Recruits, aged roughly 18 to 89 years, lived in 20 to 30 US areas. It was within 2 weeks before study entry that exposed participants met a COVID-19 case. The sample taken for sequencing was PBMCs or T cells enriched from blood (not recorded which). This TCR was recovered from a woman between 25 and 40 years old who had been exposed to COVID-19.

The DNA for the CDR3 is TGCAGCGTTTCAATCCGCACAGATACGCAGTATTTT. Translated, it gives CSVSIRTDTQYF. The chain joins TRBV29-1 to TRBJ2-3, with D uncertain. Germline V gene sequence: CDR1 SQVTM, CDR2 ANQGSEA. Trimming stripped 5 bases from V and 1 base from J, with 7 bases between. This CDR3 is 12 amino acids long.